These 9 T cell receptor beta chains were all obtained from the same sample, sequenced in a study of blood T cells in healthy people across ages (dated by TCRdb to the mid-2010s). Receptor libraries were prepared by 5' RACE. Sequencing relied on an Illumina HiSeq 2500. A second roughly 7 to 12 cycle PCR used a sample-barcoded 5' primer and a J-beta primer mix. In-frame beta chains were kept once TCRdb had trimmed the public reads at Q25 with fastp and called clones with MiXCR. Every entry covers one CDR3 protein and lists the most common genes and DNA from its rows. This sample is represented by about 690,000 distinct CDR3 sequences; 40% to 45% of them were singletons. Jointly, the top ten make up around 30% of the sample. The material sequenced was blood. The receptors were sampled from an elderly man in good health.

This clonotype was seen repeatedly, ten times or more. The V call is TRBV7-2, the J call TRBJ2-5; TRBD1 agrees at 7 bases. The V gene end was trimmed by 5 bases and the J gene end by 3 bases; junction bases not matched to a gene: 6. Germline V gene lookup returns CDR1 SGHTA and CDR2 FQGNSA. The CDR3 extends over 14 amino acids. CDR3 DNA: TGTGCCAGCAGCATGTACAGGGGTAAAGAGACCCAGTACTTC. Residues: CASSMYRGKETQYF.

This chain uses TRBV6-1 with TRBJ2-7, with TRBD1 matching over 9 bases. J gave up 3 bases and V 9 bases, and 15 bases lay outside the gene matches. Germline CDR1 and CDR2: MNHNS and SASEGT. The CDR3 has 16 residues. CDR3 bases: TGTGCCAGTTGCATTATCACGGGACAGGGATGCTACGAGCAGTACTTC. Protein sequence: CASCIITGQGCYEQYF.

Regarding this clonotype: No conserved phenylalanine or tryptophan is present at the end of the CDR3, so a read error is the likely explanation. The V gene is TRBV4-3, the J gene TRBJ2-7; 10 nucleotides align to TRBD1. V dropped 1 base and J dropped 5; count of bases not matched to a gene: 17. CDR1 and CDR2 from the germline V gene are LGHNA and YSLEER. The CDR3 totals 19 residues. CDR3 region: CASSQGIGTGAPYKDEQYL. The DNA for the CDR3 is TGCGCCAGCAGCCAAGGAATCGGGACAGGGGCCCCCTATAAGGACGAGCAGTACCTC.

This chain links TRBV7-2 with TRBJ2-5, with 7 bases lining up with TRBD2. Germline trimming cut 3 bases from V and 11 bases from J; bases unmatched to any gene: 15. Per the germline V gene, CDR1 is SGHTA and CDR2 is FQGNSA. This CDR3 has 15 amino acids. The CDR3 bases are TGTGCCAGCAGCTTGGCGGCGGGGGATGCATACGGGCAGTACTTC. Protein: CASSLAAGDAYGQYF.

CDR3 DNA: TGCAGCGTTGAAACCCCACGGGGGGGTGGCGAGCAGTACTTC. Protein: CSVETPRGGGEQYF. This chain links TRBV29-1 with TRBJ2-7; 8 bases align to TRBD2. CDR1 SQVTM and CDR2 ANQGSEA come from the germline V gene. The CDR3 length is 14 residues. J gave up 6 bases and V 2 bases, and 9 bases lay outside the gene matches.

A single count supports this clonotype. The chain links TRBV2 to TRBJ2-7; 10 positions agree with TRBD1. CDR1 and CDR2 from the germline V gene are SNHLY and FYNNEI. Trimming took 7 bases from V and 2 from J; bases not matched to a gene: 8. This CDR3 contains 15 residues. CDR3 DNA: TGTGCCAGCAAGAGAACCGGGACAGGGGCCTACGAGCAGTACTTC. This gives the protein CASKRTGTGAYEQYF.

This clonotype was detected ten times or more. The CDR3 region is CASSFKGGGGNEQFF. CDR3 bases: TGTGCCAGCAGCTTCAAGGGCGGGGGGGGGAATGAGCAGTTCTTC. The chain recombines TRBV7-2 with TRBJ2-1; 9 bases map to TRBD2. Germline V CDR1 and CDR2: SGHTA, FQGNSA. The CDR3 sequence is 15 residues long. The ends lost 3 bases at V and 7 bases at J; junction bases unmatched: 7.

The chain couples TRBV5-1 to TRBJ1-1; 11 bases match TRBD1. In germline, CDR1 is SGHRS, CDR2 YFSETQ. The trim removed 4 bases at V and 5 bases at J, leaving 7 bases unmatched. The length of the CDR3 is 15 residues. CDR3 region: CASSPPGQGDTEAFF. CDR3 nucleotide sequence: TGCGCCAGCAGCCCTCCGGGACAGGGGGATACTGAAGCTTTCTTT. The full variable domain, with the rest looked up from reference TRBV5-1 and TRBJ1-1, is KAGVTQTPRYLIKTRGQQVTLSCSPISGHRSVSWYQQTPGQGLQFLFEYFSETQRNKGNFPGRFSGRQFSNSRSEMNVSTLELGDSALYLCASSPPGQGDTEAFFGQGTRLTVV.

This clonotype was recorded once. This may come from a read error, since a much larger clone is one base off. The genes are TRBV2 and TRBJ1-2, with D maybe TRBD1 (5 bases). CDR1 is SNHLY, CDR2 FYNNEI, per germline. Trimming removed 1 base from V and 6 bases from J, with 15 bases in between. The length of the CDR3 is 15 residues. The CDR3 DNA sequence: TGTGCCAGCAGTGAAGGAAGTGCCAGGGTCAATGGCTACACCTTC. It encodes CASSEGSARVNGYTF.